This T cell receptor (beta chain) was captured by sequencing in a study of beta chain features in type 1 diabetes. Study details: Age, gender and cell yields were similar between patients and healthy donors.

This clone was recorded a few times. Its antigen is not known. In germline, CDR1 is SNHLY, CDR2 FYNNEI. This CDR3 is built from 15 residues. The J segment lost 6 bases and the V segment lost 7 bases, leaving 5 bases of the junction unmatched. Study-wide findings and caveats: Within each of all four CD4+ subsets, Type 1 diabetes patients had TCRB CDR3s that were moderately but significantly shorter.

The investigators reverse transcribed all of the isolated RNA, so they sequenced expressed TCRB transcripts. The repertoire was sequenced with immunoSEQ multiplex PCR; TCRdb's copy has only in-frame clones and lacks some. The top ten hold around 0.011% of the sample, which has under 300,000 clones, around 25% seen once. This chain connects TRBV2 to TRBJ2-1, with 14 bases that match TRBD2. This TCR was recovered from a woman in her thirties with type 1 diabetes. The sequenced sample was naive CD4+ T cells from blood. This CDR3 reads CASNGLAGGINEQFF. As DNA, the CDR3 is TGTGCCAGCAACGGACTAGCGGGAGGTATCAATGAGCAGTTCTTC.